This T cell receptor beta chain was recovered during a study of blood T cell repertoires in COVID-19. Some clones are missing from TCRdb's copy, which holds only in-frame ones; the method was immunoSEQ multiplex PCR. The repertoire includes approximately 90,000 clones, over 60% of them detected once, and roughly 50% sits in the top ten. The germline gives CDR1 KGHSH, CDR2 LQKENI. The CDR3 is 16 amino acids. With 3 bases clipped from V and 3 bases from J, the junction kept 3 bases outside the gene matches. Material: peripheral blood. This sequence originates from a human donor in a cohort sampled during active COVID-19. J is TRBJ2-5 and V is TRBV18, with 14 bases lining up with TRBD2. The CDR3 loop reads CASSPRLAGGEETQYF. DNA of the CDR3: TGTGCCAGCTCACCGAGACTAGCGGGAGGGGAAGAGACCCAGTACTTC.